This T cell receptor beta chain was profiled in a study of vaccination and CD4 T cells after COVID-19. Turning to the study itself: Researchers treated control cultures with a CEFX pool, an HIV-1 Nef pool, or no peptide.

Described treatment: roughly 10-day PBMC culture with coronavirus spike peptide pools or control peptides (ViraFEST assay). CD4+ T cells that had been cultured provided DNA sequenced with the Oncomine TCR Beta short-read assay. From cultured CD4+ T cells, genomic DNA was extracted. TCRdb independently ran MiXCR on the PCR reads; one entry per CDR3 protein. The sample has some 11,000 distinct CDR3 sequences, around 41% seen once. Germline V gene lookup returns CDR1 MNHEY and CDR2 SVGAGI. CDR3 length equals 16 residues. Trimming removed 0 bases from V and 9 bases from J; junction bases left unmatched: 14. This clonotype occurred once. Its matching antigen is unknown.

This TCR derives from a human donor who had recovered from COVID-19. This rearrangement joins TRBV6-5 to TRBJ2-7; TRBD1 agrees at 7 bases. This material consisted of CD4+ T cells from blood, cultured in vitro, taken after SARS-CoV-2 vaccination. The CDR3 sequence: CASSYSSNKGAEGQYF. In DNA form, the CDR3 reads TGTGCCAGCAGTTACTCGAGTAATAAGGGGGCCGAGGGGCAGTACTTC.